This TCR beta chain was retrieved from a study of T-cell reconstitution after alpha-beta-depleted transplantation in children. Unique molecular identifiers featured in how the TCRbeta library was prepared. One entry per CDR3 protein results from TCRdb running MiXCR on the PCR reads. Among about 540,000 distinct CDR3 sequences listed, about a sixth were seen once. Germline CDR1 is SQVTM and CDR2 is ANQGSEA. V was pared by 0 bases and J by 3 bases, with 8 bases between. The CDR3 is 13 amino acids. The gene calls are TRBV29-1 and TRBJ2-5; D is possibly TRBD1 (6 bases). Sequencing was performed on PBMCs from the stem cell graft donor, taken from the stem cell graft. The source is a human donor who donated a stem cell graft to a child with acute lymphoblastic leukemia. CDR3 sequence reads: CSVEEAGEETQYF. CDR3 coding DNA: TGCAGCGTTGAAGAGGCAGGGGAAGAGACCCAGTACTTC.